This TCR beta chain is from a study of cytomegalovirus exposure and HLA in healthy donors. Samples came from healthy bone marrow donors. A few counts support this clone. As yet, its antigen is unknown. Primers for the PCR totalled 60 Vbeta and 13 Jbeta. The assay was immunoSEQ multiplex PCR, and TCRdb's table has in-frame clones only and misses some. The sample contains 160,000 or so clones, 80% to 85% of which appear only once. This CDR3 is built from 15 residues. V shed 2 bases and J 5 bases; nucleotides not matched to a gene: 6. The germline V gene has CDR1 SGHTA and CDR2 FQGTGA. General observations from the study: The presence/absence work took it that sequencing depth was about the same across donors. The availability of immune exposure information extended only to CMV serostatus. The classifier reportedly diagnosed cytomegalovirus status with high specificity and sensitivity.

The rearrangement links TRBV7-3 to TRBJ2-5, with TRBD1 identical over 9 bases. The receptor's source is a man aged 50 to 59 in good health and CMV-seropositive. Material for sequencing was PBMCs. The DNA for the CDR3 is TGTGCCAGCAGCTTAGTAGGACAGGGGTTGGAGACCCAGTACTTC. It yields the protein CASSLVGQGLETQYF.